This T cell receptor (beta chain) was found in a study of blood T cell repertoires in COVID-19. The germline CDR1 and CDR2 sequences are MDHEN and SYDVKM. The CDR3 is made up of 14 amino acids. The J segment lost 2 bases and the V segment lost 6 bases, leaving 2 bases of the junction unmatched. Some clones are missing from TCRdb's copy, which holds only in-frame ones; the method was immunoSEQ multiplex PCR. The sample records over 60,000 clones, over 75% being singletons. What was sequenced was peripheral blood. The chain joins TRBV28 to TRBJ1-3, with 9 bases identical to TRBD1. The origin of this receptor is a man aged 70-80 years with active or convalescent COVID-19. CDR3 nucleotides: TGTGCCAGCAGAGGGACAGGGACTGGAAACACCATATATTTT. Amino acid sequence: CASRGTGTGNTIYF.